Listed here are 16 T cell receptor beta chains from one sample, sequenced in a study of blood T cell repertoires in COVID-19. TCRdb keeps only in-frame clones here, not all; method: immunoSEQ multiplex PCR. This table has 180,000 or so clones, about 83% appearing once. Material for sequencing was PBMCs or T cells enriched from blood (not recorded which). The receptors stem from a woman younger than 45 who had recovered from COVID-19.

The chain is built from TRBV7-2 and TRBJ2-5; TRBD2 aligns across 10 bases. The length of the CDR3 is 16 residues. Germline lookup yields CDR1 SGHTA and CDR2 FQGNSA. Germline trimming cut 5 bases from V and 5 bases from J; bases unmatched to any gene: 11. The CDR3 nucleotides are TGTGCCAGCAGCCCAGAGGTAGCGGGAGGTAGGGAGACCCAGTACTTC. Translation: CASSPEVAGGRETQYF.

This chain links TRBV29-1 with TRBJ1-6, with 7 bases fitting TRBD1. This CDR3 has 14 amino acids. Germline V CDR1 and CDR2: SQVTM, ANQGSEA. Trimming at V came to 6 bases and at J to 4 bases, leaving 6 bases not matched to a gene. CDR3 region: CSVQTGSYNSPLHF. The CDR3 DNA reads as TGCAGCGTCCAGACAGGGTCATATAATTCACCCCTCCACTTT.

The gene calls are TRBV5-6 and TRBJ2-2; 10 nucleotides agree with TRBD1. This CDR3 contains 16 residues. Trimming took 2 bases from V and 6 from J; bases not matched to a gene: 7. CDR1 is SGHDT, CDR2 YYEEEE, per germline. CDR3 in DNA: TGTGCCAGCAGCTTTCGGGACAGGGGTGGTTCCGGGGAGCTGTTTTTT. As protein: CASSFRDRGGSGELFF.

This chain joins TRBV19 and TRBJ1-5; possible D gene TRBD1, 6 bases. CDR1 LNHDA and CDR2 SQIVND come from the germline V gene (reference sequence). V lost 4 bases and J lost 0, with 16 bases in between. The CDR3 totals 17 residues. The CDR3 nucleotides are TGTGCCAGTAGTAAATCGGCAGGGGACGTTAGCAATCAGCCCCAGCATTTT. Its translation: CASSKSAGDVSNQPQHF. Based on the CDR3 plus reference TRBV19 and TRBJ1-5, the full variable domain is DGGITQSPKYLFRKEGQNVTLSCEQNLNHDAMYWYRQDPGQGLRLIYYSQIVNDFQKGDIAEGYSVSREKKESFPLTVTSAQKNPTAFYLCASSKSAGDVSNQPQHFGDGTRLSIL.

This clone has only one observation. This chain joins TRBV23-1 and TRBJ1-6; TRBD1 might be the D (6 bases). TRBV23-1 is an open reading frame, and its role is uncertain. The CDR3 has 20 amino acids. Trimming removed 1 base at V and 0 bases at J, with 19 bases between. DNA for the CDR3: TGCGCCAGCAGTCAATATAATTTGGGACAATTGAGCTCCTATAATTCACCCCTCCACTTT. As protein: CASSQYNLGQLSSYNSPLHF.

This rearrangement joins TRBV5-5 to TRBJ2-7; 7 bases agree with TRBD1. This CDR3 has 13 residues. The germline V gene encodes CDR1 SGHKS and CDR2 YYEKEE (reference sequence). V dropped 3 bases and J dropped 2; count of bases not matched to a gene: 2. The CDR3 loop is CASSYRGPYEQYF. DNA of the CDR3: TGTGCCAGCAGCTACAGGGGTCCCTACGAGCAGTACTTC.

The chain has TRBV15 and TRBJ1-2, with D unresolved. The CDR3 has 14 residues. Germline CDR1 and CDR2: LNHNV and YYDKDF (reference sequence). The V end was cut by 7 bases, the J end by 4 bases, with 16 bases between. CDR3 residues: CATTSSVDIYGYTF. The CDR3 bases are TGTGCCACCACCTCCTCCGTAGACATCTATGGCTACACCTTC.

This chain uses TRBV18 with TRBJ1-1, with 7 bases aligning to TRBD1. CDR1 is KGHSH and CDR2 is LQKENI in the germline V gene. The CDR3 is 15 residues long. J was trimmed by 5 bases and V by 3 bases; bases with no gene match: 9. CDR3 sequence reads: CASSPEAGGRTEAFF. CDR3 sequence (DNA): TGTGCCAGCTCACCTGAGGCAGGGGGAAGAACTGAAGCTTTCTTT.

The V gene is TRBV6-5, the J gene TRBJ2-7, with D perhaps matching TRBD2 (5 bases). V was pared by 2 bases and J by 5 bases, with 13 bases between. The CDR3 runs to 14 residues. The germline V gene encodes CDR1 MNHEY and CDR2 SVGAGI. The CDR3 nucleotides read TGTGCCAGCAGTTACAGACCCGCCGGGGACGAGCAGTACTTC. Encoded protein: CASSYRPAGDEQYF.

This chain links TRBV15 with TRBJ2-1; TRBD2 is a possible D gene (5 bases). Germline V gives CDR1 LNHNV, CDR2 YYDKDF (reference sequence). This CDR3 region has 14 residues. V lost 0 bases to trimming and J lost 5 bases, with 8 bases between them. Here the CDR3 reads CATSREGSDNEQFF. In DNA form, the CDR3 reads TGTGCCACCAGCAGAGAGGGTAGCGACAATGAGCAGTTCTTC.

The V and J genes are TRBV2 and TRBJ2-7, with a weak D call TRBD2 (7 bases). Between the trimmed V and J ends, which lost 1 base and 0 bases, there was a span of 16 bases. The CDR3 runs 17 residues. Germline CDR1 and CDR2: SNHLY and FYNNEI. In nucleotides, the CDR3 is TGTGCCAGCAGTGAAGTGGGGGGGCCCCCCAGCTCCTACGAGCAGTACTTC. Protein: CASSEVGGPPSSYEQYF.

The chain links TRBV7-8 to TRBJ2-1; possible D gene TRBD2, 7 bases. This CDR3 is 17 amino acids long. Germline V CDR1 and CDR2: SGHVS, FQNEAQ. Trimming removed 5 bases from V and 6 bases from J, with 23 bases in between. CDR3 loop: CASSPKPVGGGPNEQFF. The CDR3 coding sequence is TGTGCCAGCAGCCCAAAGCCAGTAGGGGGAGGGCCCAATGAGCAGTTCTTC.

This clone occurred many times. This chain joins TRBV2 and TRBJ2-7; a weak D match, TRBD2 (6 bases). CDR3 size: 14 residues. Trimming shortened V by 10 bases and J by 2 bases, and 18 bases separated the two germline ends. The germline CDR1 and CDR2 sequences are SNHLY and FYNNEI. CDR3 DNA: TGTGCCATCCTGAGGCAGGGAGGTGCCTACGAGCAGTACTTC. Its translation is CAILRQGGAYEQYF.

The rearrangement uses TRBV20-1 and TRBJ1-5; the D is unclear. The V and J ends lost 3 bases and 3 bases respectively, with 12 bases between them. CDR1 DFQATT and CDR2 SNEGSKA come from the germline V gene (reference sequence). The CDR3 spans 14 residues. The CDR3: CSASSLSPNQPQHF. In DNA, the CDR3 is TGCAGTGCTAGTTCCCTATCACCCAATCAGCCCCAGCATTTT.

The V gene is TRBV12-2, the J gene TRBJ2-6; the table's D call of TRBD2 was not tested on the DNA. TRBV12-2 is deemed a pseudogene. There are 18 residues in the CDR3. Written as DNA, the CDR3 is TGTGCAAGTCCCCGGACTCAGCTGGCTGGGGCTGGGGCCAACGTCCTGACTTTC. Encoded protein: CASPRTQLAGAGANVLTF.

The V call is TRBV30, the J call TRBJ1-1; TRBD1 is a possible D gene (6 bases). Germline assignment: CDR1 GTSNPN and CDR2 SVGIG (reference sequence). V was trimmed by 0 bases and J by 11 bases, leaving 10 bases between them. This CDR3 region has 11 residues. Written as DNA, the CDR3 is TGTGCCTGGAGTGTACGAGACAGGGCTTTCTTT. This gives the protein CAWSVRDRAFF.